This TCR beta chain is drawn from a study of T cells after yellow fever vaccination. In making TCR cDNA, 5'RACE template switching added a universal primer site and UMIs to it. MiXCR, applied by TCRdb to the 5' RACE reads, yields one record per CDR3 protein. The table has 610,000 or so distinct CDR3 sequences, 9% to 15% seen once. V shed 4 bases and J shed 1 base, with 23 bases lying between them. The length of the CDR3 is 19 residues. Germline CDR1 reads SGHVS; CDR2 reads FQNEAQ. The rearrangement uses TRBV7-8 and TRBJ2-1; tentative D call: TRBD1 (5 bases). Sequences were derived from PBMCs, sampled on the day of the yellow fever booster vaccination. This clonotype was sampled from a man aged 25 to 40 who received the YFV17D yellow fever vaccine. The CDR3 coding sequence is TGTGCCAGCAGCTCCACTGGCAGGGTTGGGATTCAATCCTACAATGAGCAGTTCTTC. This translates into CASSSTGRVGIQSYNEQFF.